These 2 T cell receptor beta chains share one sample of origin, sequenced in a study of PD-1 blockade in classical Hodgkin lymphoma. Each patient's relapse followed autologous stem cell transplantation, and brentuximab vedotin exposure varied. Libraries were prepared by immunoSEQ multiplex PCR; TCRdb keeps only in-frame clonotypes and omits some of them. The sample yields tens of thousands of clones, around three quarters seen once. The source material was peripheral blood mononuclear cells (PBMCs), sampled before the second cycle of nivolumab. The receptors originated from a human donor with classical Hodgkin lymphoma.

This chain links TRBV10-1 with TRBJ1-5; 7 bases line up with TRBD1. This CDR3 region has 18 residues. CDR1 and CDR2 (germline): WNHNN, SYGVQD (reference sequence). J lost 2 bases, V lost 5 bases, and 15 bases had no gene match. The CDR3 region has the DNA TGCGCCAGCAGTTTCCGACTCCACAGGGGAAGTGGCAATCAGCCCCAGCATTTT. This codes for CASSFRLHRGSGNQPQHF.

This rearrangement joins TRBV4-1 to TRBJ2-7; D not certain. The germline V gene has CDR1 MGHRA and CDR2 YSYEKL. V lost 0 bases to trimming and J lost 1 base, with 10 bases between them. CDR3 length: 15 amino acids. The CDR3 DNA is TGCGCCAGCAGCCAAGACGACGTTGGGTCCTACGAGCAGTACTTC. Protein sequence: CASSQDDVGSYEQYF.